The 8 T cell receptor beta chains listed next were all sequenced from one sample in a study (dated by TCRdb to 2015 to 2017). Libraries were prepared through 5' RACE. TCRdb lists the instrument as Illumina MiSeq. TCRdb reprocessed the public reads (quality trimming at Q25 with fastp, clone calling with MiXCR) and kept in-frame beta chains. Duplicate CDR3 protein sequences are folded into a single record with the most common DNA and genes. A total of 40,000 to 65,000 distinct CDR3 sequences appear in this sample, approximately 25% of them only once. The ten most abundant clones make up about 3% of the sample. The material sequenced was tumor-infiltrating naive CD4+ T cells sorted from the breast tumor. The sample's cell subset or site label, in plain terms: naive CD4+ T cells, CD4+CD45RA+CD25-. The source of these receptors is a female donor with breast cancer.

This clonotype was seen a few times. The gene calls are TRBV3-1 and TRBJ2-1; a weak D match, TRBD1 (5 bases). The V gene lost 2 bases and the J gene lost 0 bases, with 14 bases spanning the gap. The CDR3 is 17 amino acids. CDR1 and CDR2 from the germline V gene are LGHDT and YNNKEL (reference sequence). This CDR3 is CASSQQIRGSSYNEQFF. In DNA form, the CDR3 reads TGTGCCAGCAGCCAACAAATTAGGGGAAGCTCCTACAATGAGCAGTTCTTC.

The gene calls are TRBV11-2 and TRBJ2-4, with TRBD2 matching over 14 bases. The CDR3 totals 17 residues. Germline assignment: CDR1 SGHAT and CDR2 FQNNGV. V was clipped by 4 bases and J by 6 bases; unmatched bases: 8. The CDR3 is CASSSGLAGEGRNIQYF. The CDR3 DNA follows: TGTGCCAGCAGCTCGGGACTAGCGGGAGAGGGGAGAAACATTCAGTACTTC.

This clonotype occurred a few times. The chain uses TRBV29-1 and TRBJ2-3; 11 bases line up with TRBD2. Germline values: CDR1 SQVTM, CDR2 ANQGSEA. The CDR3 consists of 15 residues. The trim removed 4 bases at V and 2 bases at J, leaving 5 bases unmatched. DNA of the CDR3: TGCAGCGTTGGGGGGACTAGCGGACACACAGATACGCAGTATTTT. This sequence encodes CSVGGTSGHTDTQYF.

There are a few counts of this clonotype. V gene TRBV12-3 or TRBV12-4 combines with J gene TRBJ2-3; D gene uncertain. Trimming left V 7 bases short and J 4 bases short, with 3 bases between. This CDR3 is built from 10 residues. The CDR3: CASTADTQYF. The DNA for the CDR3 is TGTGCCAGCACAGCAGATACGCAGTATTTT.

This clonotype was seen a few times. CDR3 loop: CASSPMGLSGNTIYF. CDR3 in DNA: TGCGCCAGCAGCCCAATGGGACTCTCTGGAAACACCATATATTTT. The chain has TRBV4-1 and TRBJ1-3, with D tentatively TRBD1 (5 bases). The CDR3 totals 15 residues. Germline V gene data show CDR1 as MGHRA and CDR2 as YSYEKL. Trimming left V 4 bases short and J 0 bases short, with 10 bases between.

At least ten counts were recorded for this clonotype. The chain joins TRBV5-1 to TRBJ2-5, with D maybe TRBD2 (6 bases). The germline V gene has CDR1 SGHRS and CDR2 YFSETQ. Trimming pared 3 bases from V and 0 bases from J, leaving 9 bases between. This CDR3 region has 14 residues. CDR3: CASSSGTYQETQYF. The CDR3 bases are TGCGCCAGCAGCTCGGGGACTTACCAAGAGACCCAGTACTTC.

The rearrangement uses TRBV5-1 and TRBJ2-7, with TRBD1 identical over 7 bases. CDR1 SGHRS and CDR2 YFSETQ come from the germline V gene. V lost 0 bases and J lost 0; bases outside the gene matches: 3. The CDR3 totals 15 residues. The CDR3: CASSLGGGLSYEQYF. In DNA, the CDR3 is TGCGCCAGCAGCTTGGGAGGGGGCCTCTCCTACGAGCAGTACTTC. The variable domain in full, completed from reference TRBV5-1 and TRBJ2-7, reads KAGVTQTPRYLIKTRGQQVTLSCSPISGHRSVSWYQQTPGQGLQFLFEYFSETQRNKGNFPGRFSGRQFSNSRSEMNVSTLELGDSALYLCASSLGGGLSYEQYFGPGTRLTVT.

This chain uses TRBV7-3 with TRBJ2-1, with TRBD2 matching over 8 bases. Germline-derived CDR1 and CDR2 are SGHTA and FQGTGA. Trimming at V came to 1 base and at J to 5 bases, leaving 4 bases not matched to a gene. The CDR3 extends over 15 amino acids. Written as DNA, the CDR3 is TGTGCCAGCAGCTTAAGGCGGGGGGACAACAATGAGCAGTTCTTC. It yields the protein CASSLRRGDNNEQFF. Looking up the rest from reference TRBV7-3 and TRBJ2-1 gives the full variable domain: GAGVSQTPSNKVTEKGKYVELRCDPISGHTALYWYRQSLGQGPEFLIYFQGTGAADDSGLPNDRFFAVRPEGSVSTLKIQRTERGDSAVYLCASSLRRGDNNEQFFGPGTRLTVL.